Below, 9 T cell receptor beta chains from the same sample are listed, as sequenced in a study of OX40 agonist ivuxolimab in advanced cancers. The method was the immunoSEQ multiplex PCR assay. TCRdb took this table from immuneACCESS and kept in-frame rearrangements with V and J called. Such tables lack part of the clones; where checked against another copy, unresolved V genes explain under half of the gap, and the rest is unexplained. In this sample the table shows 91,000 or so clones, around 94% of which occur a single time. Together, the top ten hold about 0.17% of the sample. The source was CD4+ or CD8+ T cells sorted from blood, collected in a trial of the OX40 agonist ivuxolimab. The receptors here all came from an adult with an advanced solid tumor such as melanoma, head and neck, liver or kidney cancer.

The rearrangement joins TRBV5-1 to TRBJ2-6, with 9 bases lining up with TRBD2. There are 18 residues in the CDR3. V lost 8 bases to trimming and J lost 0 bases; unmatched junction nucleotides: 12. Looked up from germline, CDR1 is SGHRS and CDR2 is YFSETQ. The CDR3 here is CASRGGLAGNSGANVLTF. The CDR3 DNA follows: TGCGCCAGTCGCGGCGGGCTAGCGGGAAACTCTGGGGCCAACGTCCTGACTTTC.

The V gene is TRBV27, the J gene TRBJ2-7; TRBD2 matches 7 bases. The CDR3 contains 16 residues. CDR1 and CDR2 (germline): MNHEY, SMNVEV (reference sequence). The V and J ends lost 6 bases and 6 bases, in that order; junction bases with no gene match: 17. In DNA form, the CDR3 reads TGTGCCAGCAGCGGCCCCCCAGGACTAGGAATTGCCGAGCAGTACTTC. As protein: CASSGPPGLGIAEQYF.

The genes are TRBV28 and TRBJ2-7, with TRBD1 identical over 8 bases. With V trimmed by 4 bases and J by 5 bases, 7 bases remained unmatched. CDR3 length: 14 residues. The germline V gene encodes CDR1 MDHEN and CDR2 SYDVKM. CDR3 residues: CASSWTGTLDEQYF. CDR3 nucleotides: TGTGCCAGCAGTTGGACAGGGACCCTCGACGAGCAGTACTTC.

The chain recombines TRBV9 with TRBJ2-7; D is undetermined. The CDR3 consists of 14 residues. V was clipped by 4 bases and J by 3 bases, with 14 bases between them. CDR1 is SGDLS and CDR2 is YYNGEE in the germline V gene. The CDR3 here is CASSNPPGRYEQYF. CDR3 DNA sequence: TGTGCCAGCAGCAACCCTCCGGGCCGCTACGAGCAGTACTTC.

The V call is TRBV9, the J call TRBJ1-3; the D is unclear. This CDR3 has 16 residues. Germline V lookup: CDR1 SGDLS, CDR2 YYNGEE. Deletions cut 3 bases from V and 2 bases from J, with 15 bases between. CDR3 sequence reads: CASSGGPYRAGNTIYF. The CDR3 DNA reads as TGTGCCAGCAGCGGTGGACCCTATAGGGCTGGAAACACCATATATTTT.

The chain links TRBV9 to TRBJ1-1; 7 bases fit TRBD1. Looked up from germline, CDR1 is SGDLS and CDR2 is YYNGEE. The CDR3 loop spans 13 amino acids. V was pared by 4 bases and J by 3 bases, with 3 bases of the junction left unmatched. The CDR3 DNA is TGTGCCAGCAGCTTCACAGGGGACACTGAAGCTTTCTTT. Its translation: CASSFTGDTEAFF.

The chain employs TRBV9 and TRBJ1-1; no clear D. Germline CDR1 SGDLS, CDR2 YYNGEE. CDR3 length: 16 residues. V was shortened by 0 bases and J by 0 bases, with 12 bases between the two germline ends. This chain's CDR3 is CASSVVVGPMNTEAFF. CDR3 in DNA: TGTGCCAGCAGCGTAGTAGTAGGACCGATGAACACTGAAGCTTTCTTT. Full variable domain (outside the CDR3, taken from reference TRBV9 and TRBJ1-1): DSGVTQTPKHLITATGQRVTLRCSPRSGDLSVYWYQQSLDQGLQFLIQYYNGEERAKGNILERFSAQQFPDLHSELNLSSLELGDSALYFCASSVVVGPMNTEAFFGQGTRLTVV.

The CDR3 DNA reads as TGTGCCAGCAGTCTCGGGACTAGCCCAAGGGGGGGCCGGGAGCAGTTCTTC. This codes for CASSLGTSPRGGREQFF. The genes are TRBV27 and TRBJ2-1; the match to TRBD2 covers 9 bases. The J segment lost 10 bases and the V segment lost 5 bases, leaving 18 bases of the junction unmatched. Germline-derived CDR1 and CDR2 are MNHEY and SMNVEV (reference sequence). The CDR3 totals 17 residues.

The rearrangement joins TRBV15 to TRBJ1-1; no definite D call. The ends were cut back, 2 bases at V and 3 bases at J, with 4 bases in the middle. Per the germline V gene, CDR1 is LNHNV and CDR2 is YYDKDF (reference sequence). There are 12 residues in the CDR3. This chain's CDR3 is CATSRQDTEAFF. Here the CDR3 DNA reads TGTGCCACCAGCAGACAGGACACTGAAGCTTTCTTT.